The 10 T cell receptor beta chains below come from one sample, sequenced in a study of shared clonotypes between healthy human individuals. Clones were sequenced by immunoSEQ multiplex PCR, and TCRdb holds only the in-frame ones, with some missing. The sample carries about 2.4 million clones, approximately 94% recorded once. Sample: naive CD4+ T cells from PBMCs. Specified subset: CD45RA+ positively selected. The receptors were gathered from a man aged 18 to 29 in good health. Some clones in this sample may be carry-over from other donors' samples.

This chain joins TRBV5-4 and TRBJ1-2; D is possibly TRBD1 (6 bases). CDR1 and CDR2 (germline): SGHNT, YYREEE (reference sequence). The CDR3 is made up of 17 amino acids. The V gene lost 4 bases and the J gene lost 3 bases, with 22 bases spanning the gap. The CDR3 DNA sequence: TGTGCCAGCAGCCAAGGGGGGGCAGCGACCCAATACTATGGCTACACCTTC. Protein sequence: CASSQGGAATQYYGYTF.

J is TRBJ2-1 and V is TRBV5-1; D unclear. The CDR3 has 15 amino acids. The germline V and J ends were trimmed by 0 bases and 5 bases, with 12 bases remaining between them. CDR1 and CDR2 (germline): SGHRS, YFSETQ. CDR3 nucleotides: TGCGCCAGCAGCTTGGCGCCTGGTAGCCACAATGAGCAGTTCTTC. This sequence encodes CASSLAPGSHNEQFF.

This chain connects TRBV11-2 to TRBJ2-3, with D hard to call. V dropped 5 bases and J dropped 2 bases, with 8 bases sitting between them. Looked up from germline, CDR1 is SGHAT and CDR2 is FQNNGV. This CDR3 spans 13 amino acids. The CDR3 DNA reads as TGTGCCAGCAGCCGCACGCACACAGATACGCAGTATTTT. Its translation is CASSRTHTDTQYF.

The chain uses TRBV5-1 and TRBJ1-4; maybe TRBD1 (5 bases). The CDR3 is made up of 14 amino acids. V lost 5 bases to trimming and J lost 8 bases, with 16 bases between them. Germline V gives CDR1 SGHRS, CDR2 YFSETQ. The DNA for the CDR3 is TGCGCCAGCAGTTCCCGGGACCCTACAGAAAAACTGTTTTTT. Translation gives CASSSRDPTEKLFF.

This clone was observed a handful of times. J is TRBJ1-1 and V is TRBV28; D gene uncertain. CDR3 size: 12 residues. Germline V CDR1 and CDR2: MDHEN, SYDVKM. V was cut by 3 bases and J by 8 bases, with 10 bases left in between. CDR3 in amino acids: CASSFLGLEAFF. CDR3 DNA sequence: TGTGCCAGCAGTTTTTTGGGTTTAGAAGCTTTCTTT.

A single count supports this clone. As DNA, the CDR3 is TGTGCCAGCAGTGAAGGTCGGCTAGCGGGAGGGAATACCGGGGAGCTGTTTTTT. The encoded protein is CASSEGRLAGGNTGELFF. The rearrangement joins TRBV6-1 to TRBJ2-2; 12 nucleotides agree with TRBD2. J gave up 5 bases and V 1 base, and 8 bases lay outside the gene matches. CDR3 size: 18 residues. Germline V gene lookup returns CDR1 MNHNS and CDR2 SASEGT.

The chain carries TRBV13 and TRBJ1-1; D not resolved. CDR1 is PRHDT and CDR2 is FYEKMQ in the germline V gene (reference sequence). The CDR3 spans 14 residues. The germline V and J ends were trimmed by 2 bases and 8 bases, with 15 bases remaining between them. CDR3 sequence (DNA): TGTGCCAGCAGCTTACAGCCTCCATACTCGGAAGCTTTCTTT. It yields the protein CASSLQPPYSEAFF. Filled out from reference TRBV13 and TRBJ1-1, the complete variable domain reads AAGVIQSPRHLIKEKRETATLKCYPIPRHDTVYWYQQGPGQDPQFLISFYEKMQSDKGSIPDRFSAQQFSDYHSELNMSSLELGDSALYFCASSLQPPYSEAFFGQGTRLTVV.

V gene TRBV18 combines with J gene TRBJ2-1; no definite D call. Trimming shortened V by 8 bases and J by 10 bases, and 12 bases separated the two germline ends. This CDR3 region has 11 residues. Germline CDR1 and CDR2: KGHSH and LQKENI. The CDR3 loop reads CASTYDVEQFF. CDR3 nucleotides: TGTGCCAGCACCTACGACGTCGAGCAGTTCTTC.

CDR3 residues: CASSATGLGSEQYF. The CDR3 bases are TGTGCCAGCAGCGCTACGGGACTGGGGAGCGAGCAGTACTTC. V usage is TRBV7-3 and J usage is TRBJ2-7, with D tentatively TRBD2 (6 bases). The germline CDR1 and CDR2 sequences are SGHTA and FQGTGA. CDR3 size: 14 residues. The V and J ends lost 5 bases and 6 bases respectively, with 17 bases between them.

The chain uses TRBV4-1 and TRBJ1-2; D is perhaps TRBD1 (5 bases). Germline CDR1 MGHRA, CDR2 YSYEKL. This CDR3 comprises 14 residues. Trimming cost V 2 bases and J 6 bases, with 13 bases left between them. The CDR3 DNA reads TGCGCCAGCAGCCAAATCTTTGGGGGGAATGGCTACACCTTC. The encoded protein is CASSQIFGGNGYTF.